Listed here is a single T cell receptor (beta chain). The specificity of this receptor is unknown. There are no base qualities to consult, and no much larger clone falls within one base. Sequences SGHTA (CDR1) and FQGNSA (CDR2) are obtained from the germline V gene. The CDR3 goes from the cysteine to the phenylalanine over 13 residues. Left in the record is the CDR3 DNA by itself, 39 bases read in frame from the first base. V gives up 1 base and J gives up 6 bases, and the segment between their germline ends measures 7 bases. The data are from a study of cytotoxic CD8 clonotypes in ibrutinib-treated CLL (dated by TCRdb to the early 2020s). Describing the broader study: In this cohort, over 14 patients were treatment-naive and about ten were relapsed/refractory, while some 18 had unmutated IGHV. Samples at response were collected after a median of about twelve months of treatment, with a range of about 6 to 36 months. Cryopreserved peripheral blood mononuclear cells were collected at three points: before therapy, at response, and at either sustained remission or disease progression. All remission and progressive disease samples were collected while patients were still receiving ibrutinib. Samples averaged approximately 240,000 productive templates and approximately 100,000 productive rearrangements. Longitudinal samples were available for about 30% of the roughly 86 trial participants. Partial responses were observed in approximately 24 patients and complete responses in 2; after a median follow-up of about 69 months, remission was maintained in roughly 15 patients and progression was observed in some twelve.

A MiSeq instrument was used for deep resolution sequencing, which targeted depths ranging from 1 in 1 million up to 1 in 200,000 T cells, with coverage averaging 10x for each clonotype. TCR beta libraries were generated with the immunoSEQ hsTCRB Kit. In the authors' own workflow: Data were analyzed with ImmunoSEQ Data Assistant and ImmunoSEQ Analyzer, with V, D and J genes assigned per IMGT definitions. Clonality was computed as one minus normalized Shannon entropy of productive rearrangement frequencies, ranging from 0 to 1. Public clonotype analysis was restricted to overrepresented clonotypes comprising at least 0.05% of each patient's repertoire. About twelve repertoires from age-matched healthy donors, obtained from immuneACCESS, served as clonality controls. What TCRdb holds here is the immuneACCESS table cut down to in-frame rearrangements. Part of the clones is not present; checked against another copy, under half of the missing clones reflect an unresolved V gene, and the others are unexplained. That table supplies the V and J calls and clone size; D and trimming were determined from the DNA. The sample data list over 150,000 clones, and 55% to 85% of these were observed just once. Under 15% of the sample comes from the top ten.

Results the study describes overall, beyond this receptor: An increase in clonality was observed at ibrutinib response, with clonality remaining stable during sustained remission and falling back toward baseline at progression. Sustained-remission and progressing patients did not have matched sampling times, and lymph node repertoires were not examined. Baseline clonality exceeded that of age-matched healthy donors and correlated strongly with circulating CD8+ T-cell counts. Public clonotypes were found to be uncommon and were observed to contract or remain stable during treatment; the increase in clonality was shown to reflect expansion of private clonotypes at ibrutinib response.

The time point tag for this specimen amounts to: approximately 25 months on ibrutinib. For TCR beta library preparation, roughly 2 micrograms of genomic DNA were extracted from the cryopreserved PBMCs. Longitudinal blood samples from CLL patients receiving ibrutinib monotherapy were subjected to high-throughput TCR beta sequencing. Patients were enrolled in a phase 2 open-label single-center ibrutinib monotherapy trial. The specimen comprised PBMCs, sampled after 24 months of ibrutinib treatment. This TCR was sampled from a human donor with chronic lymphocytic leukemia. The chain joins TRBV7-2 to TRBJ1-5; the D gene cannot be named for sure. The bases are TGTGCCAGCAGCTTAGATGGGTTTCAGCCCCAGCATTTT. This encodes CASSLDGFQPQHF.